The next 4 T cell receptor beta chains were all read from a single sample in a study of identical twins. Via MiXCR, TCRdb re-called the 5' RACE reads, giving one row per CDR3 protein. The sample includes approximately 700,000 distinct CDR3 sequences, around 6% seen only once; the top ten take around 2%. The sample was naive T cells sorted from blood. These receptors all stem from a man in his late teens or twenties in good health.

This clonotype showed up many times. The chain recombines TRBV10-3 with TRBJ2-7, with 10 positions matching TRBD2. Germline assignment: CDR1 ENHRY and CDR2 SYGVKD. J gave up 1 base and V 0 bases, and 3 bases lay outside the gene matches. The CDR3 has 16 residues. CDR3 nucleotides: TGTGCCATCAGTGAGTCTGGAGCGGGAGGGTCCTACGAGCAGTACTTC. It translates to CAISESGAGGSYEQYF.

J is TRBJ1-5 and V is TRBV20-1, with TRBD1 as a possible D gene (5 bases). CDR3 length: 16 residues. Germline V gives CDR1 DFQATT, CDR2 SNEGSKA (reference sequence). The V gene lost 2 bases and the J gene lost 0 bases, with 14 bases spanning the gap. In nucleotides, the CDR3 is TGCAGTGCTAGACTCAGGGTGTCAGGTAGCAATCAGCCCCAGCATTTT. Translating it yields CSARLRVSGSNQPQHF.

This clonotype was observed many times. V and J are TRBV20-1 and TRBJ2-4, with 8 nucleotides matching TRBD2. Germline V CDR1 and CDR2: DFQATT, SNEGSKA (reference sequence). V was clipped by 0 bases and J by 2 bases; unmatched bases: 9. The CDR3 runs 17 residues. CDR3 region: CSAREGLGVKSKNIQYF. DNA of the CDR3: TGCAGTGCTAGAGAGGGACTAGGAGTTAAGTCCAAAAACATTCAGTACTTC.

This clonotype has more than one count but fewer than ten. The chain is built from TRBV20-1 and TRBJ2-1; 11 positions match TRBD2. V was pared by 4 bases and J by 9 bases, with 11 bases of the junction left unmatched. The CDR3 sequence is 15 residues long. The germline V gene encodes CDR1 DFQATT and CDR2 SNEGSKA (reference sequence). CDR3: CSATILAGGPGEQFF. The CDR3 DNA reads TGCAGTGCTACGATATTAGCGGGAGGGCCTGGTGAGCAGTTCTTC.